The source of this TCR beta chain is a study of blood T cell repertoires in COVID-19. The sample holds a few counts of this clone. Profiled with immunoSEQ multiplex PCR; TCRdb holds only in-frame clones, not every one. Seen here are roughly 200,000 clones, more than 75% observed once, and the top ten hold under 8.5%. V was pared by 0 bases and J by 0 bases, with 8 bases of the junction left unmatched. The CDR3 sequence is 19 residues long. Germline V gene sequence: CDR1 SNHLY, CDR2 FYNNEI. This receptor was obtained from a woman of 80 years or more with COVID-19, enrolled during active disease. The chain links TRBV2 to TRBJ2-1; 10 nucleotides agree with TRBD2. What was sequenced was peripheral blood. The CDR3 sequence is CASSEATSGHPSSYNEQFF. The CDR3, as DNA: TGTGCCAGCAGTGAAGCGACTAGCGGGCACCCAAGCTCCTACAATGAGCAGTTCTTC.